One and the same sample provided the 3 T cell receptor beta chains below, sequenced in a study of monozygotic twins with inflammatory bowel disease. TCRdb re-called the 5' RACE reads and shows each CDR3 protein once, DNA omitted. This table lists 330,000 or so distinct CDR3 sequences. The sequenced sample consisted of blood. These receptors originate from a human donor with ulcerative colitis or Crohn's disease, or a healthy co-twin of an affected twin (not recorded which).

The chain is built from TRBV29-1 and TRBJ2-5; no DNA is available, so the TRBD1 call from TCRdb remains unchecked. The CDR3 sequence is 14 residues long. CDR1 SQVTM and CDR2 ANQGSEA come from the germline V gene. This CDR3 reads CSRPRDRVTETQYF. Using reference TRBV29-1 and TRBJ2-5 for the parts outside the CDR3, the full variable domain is SAVISQKPSRDICQRGTSLTIQCQVDSQVTMMFWYRQQPGQSLTLIATANQGSEATYESGFVIDKFPISRPNLTFSTLTVSNMSPEDSSIYLCSRPRDRVTETQYFGPGTRLLVL.

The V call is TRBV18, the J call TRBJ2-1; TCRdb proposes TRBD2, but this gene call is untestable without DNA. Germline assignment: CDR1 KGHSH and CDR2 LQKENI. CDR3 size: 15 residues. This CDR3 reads CASSPGLTPADEQFF. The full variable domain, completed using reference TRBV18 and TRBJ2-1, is NAGVMQNPRHLVRRRGQEARLRCSPMKGHSHVYWYRQLPEEGLKFMVYLQKENIIDESGMPKERFSAEFPKEGPSILRIQQVVRGDSAAYFCASSPGLTPADEQFFGPGTRLTVL.

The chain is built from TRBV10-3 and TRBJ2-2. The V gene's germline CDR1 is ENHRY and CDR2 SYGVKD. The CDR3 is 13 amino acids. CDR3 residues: CAIRPANTGELFF.